The subject of this entry is one T cell receptor (beta chain). As yet, its antigen is unknown. This record belongs to a study of blood T cells in healthy people across ages. Study outcomes and limitations: Diversity of TCR beta per million T cells declined in a roughly linear way with age.

The CDR3 is made up of 15 amino acids. Combining a sample-barcoded 5' primer with a J-beta primer mix, a second PCR ran for about 6 to 12 cycles. A template-switch adaptor containing 12 random nucleotides labeled each cDNA molecule. Each CDR3 protein gets one entry after TCRdb re-called the 5' RACE reads with MiXCR. The sample includes around 320,000 distinct CDR3 sequences, 25% to 30% of them seen just once. The source is a woman aged 70-85 years in good health. Sequenced: blood. The V and J genes are TRBV21-1 and TRBJ2-7; the table gives TRBD1 as D, unverified against the DNA. TRBV21-1 is deemed a pseudogene. As DNA, the CDR3 is TGTGCCAGCAGCAAAACAGGGGCGACCCCTTACGAGCAGTACTTC. It is translated as CASSKTGATPYEQYF.